Listed below are T cell receptor beta chains from one sample, sequenced in a study of blood T cells in healthy people across ages. TCRdb re-called the 5' RACE reads through MiXCR, storing one row per CDR3 protein. The profile shows some 1.5 million distinct CDR3 sequences, 25% to 30% of them singletons. The sequencing input was blood. These receptors all come from a woman aged 25 to 39 in good health. Each CDR3 is given with its conserved first and last residue.

V gene: TRBV5-1
CDR3 protein: CASNPSRGGNEKLFF

V gene: TRBV29-1
CDR3 protein: CSVVAGGFHEQYF

V gene: TRBV6-6
CDR3 protein: CASSWATGDEQFF

V gene: TRBV20-1
CDR3 protein: CSALDRGRSGANVLTF

V gene: TRBV3-1
CDR3 protein: CASSLQRGGYYGTDTQYF

V gene: TRBV11-2
CDR3 protein: CASSSGGPGYTF

V gene: TRBV11-2
CDR3 protein: CASSLDGTPGGSGQETQYF

V gene: TRBV10-2
CDR3 protein: CASREGLAGADTQYF

V gene: TRBV29-1
CDR3 protein: CSALSSGYEQYF

V gene: TRBV30
CDR3 protein: CAWSVSPFTSAYTDTQYF

V gene: TRBV5-1
CDR3 protein: CASSGLGVLDEQYF

V gene: TRBV12-3/TRBV12-4
CDR3 protein: CVSSLQGDEQFF

V gene: TRBV5-5
CDR3 protein: CASSLSPSQNTGELFF

V gene: TRBV12-3/TRBV12-4
CDR3 protein: CANSLSNLLSFARDNEQFF

V gene: TRBV5-1
CDR3 protein: CASSHGTDYQYEQYF

V gene: TRBV20-1
CDR3 protein: CSARDRAAYQPQHF

V gene: TRBV7-2
CDR3 protein: CASSPRTGIVSEQFF

V gene: TRBV20-1
CDR3 protein: CSARRTGLAYEQYF

V gene: TRBV20-1
CDR3 protein: CSARDMTSGLRNEQYF

V gene: TRBV4-2
CDR3 protein: CASSQELAVYEQYF

V gene: TRBV5-5
CDR3 protein: CASSALAGFTDTQYF

V gene: TRBV7-2
CDR3 protein: CASSLGTVGSTDTQYF

V gene: TRBV3-1
CDR3 protein: CASSQEAGEETQYF

V gene: TRBV7-2
CDR3 protein: CASRGWGLSGANVLTF

V gene: TRBV9
CDR3 protein: CASGVGLGPSETQYF

V gene: TRBV12-3/TRBV12-4
CDR3 protein: CASSPWASVSYEQYF

V gene: TRBV29-1
CDR3 protein: CSVLEGDTEAFF

V gene: TRBV20-1
CDR3 protein: CSAGPSGGSYEQYF

V gene: TRBV6-2/TRBV6-3
CDR3 protein: CASSYRAGSGNQPQHF

V gene: TRBV29-1
CDR3 protein: CSVDDGVIETQYF

V gene: TRBV5-1
CDR3 protein: CASSFGSGGYGYTF

V gene: TRBV29-1
CDR3 protein: CSDAPLDSTLGPGANVLTF

V gene: TRBV2
CDR3 protein: CASSEGLAGNSYERYF

V gene: TRBV7-9
CDR3 protein: CASSTRDRVGNEQFF

V gene: TRBV4-1
CDR3 protein: CASSQDGRGGQPQHF

V gene: TRBV6-2/TRBV6-3
CDR3 protein: CASIRPGTGGTEACF

V gene: TRBV20-1
CDR3 protein: CSARPPGLETQYF

V gene: TRBV7-9
CDR3 protein: CASSSEDRKAFF

V gene: TRBV12-3/TRBV12-4
CDR3 protein: CASSFSLAYEQYF

V gene: TRBV12-5
CDR3 protein: CASGSTGGTEAFF

V gene: TRBV5-1
CDR3 protein: CASSLSRISTDTQYF

V gene: TRBV6-5
CDR3 protein: CASKPGTASNYGYTF

V gene: TRBV20-1
CDR3 protein: CSARAGASTDTQYF

V gene: TRBV5-5
CDR3 protein: CASSPRESNYGYTF

V gene: TRBV5-1
CDR3 protein: CASRVRGEGTEAFF

V gene: TRBV5-1
CDR3 protein: CASSPVRGASGGHEQFF

V gene: TRBV20-1
CDR3 protein: CSARPGGSPWTEAFF

V gene: TRBV6-1
CDR3 protein: CASSDRLSRGTDTQYF

V gene: TRBV29-1
CDR3 protein: CSVVTPGDMEAFF

V gene: TRBV4-3
CDR3 protein: CASSQVAEANYGYTF

V gene: TRBV5-1
CDR3 protein: CASSLNQLGTSYNEQFF

V gene: TRBV29-1
CDR3 protein: CSVVGLAGLGTRTDTQYF

V gene: TRBV28
CDR3 protein: CASSLDRVPSPLHF